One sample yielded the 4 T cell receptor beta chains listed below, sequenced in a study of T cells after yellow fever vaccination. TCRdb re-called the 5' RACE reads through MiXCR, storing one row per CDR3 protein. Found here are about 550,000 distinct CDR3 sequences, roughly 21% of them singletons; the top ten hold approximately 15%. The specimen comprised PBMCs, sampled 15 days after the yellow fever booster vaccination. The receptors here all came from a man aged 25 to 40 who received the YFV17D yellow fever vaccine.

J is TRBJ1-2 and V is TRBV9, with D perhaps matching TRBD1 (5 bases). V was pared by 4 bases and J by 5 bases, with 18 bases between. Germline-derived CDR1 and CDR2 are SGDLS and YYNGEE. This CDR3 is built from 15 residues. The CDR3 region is CASSPREGRGYGYTF. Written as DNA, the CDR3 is TGTGCCAGCAGCCCAAGGGAGGGGCGGGGGTATGGCTACACCTTC.

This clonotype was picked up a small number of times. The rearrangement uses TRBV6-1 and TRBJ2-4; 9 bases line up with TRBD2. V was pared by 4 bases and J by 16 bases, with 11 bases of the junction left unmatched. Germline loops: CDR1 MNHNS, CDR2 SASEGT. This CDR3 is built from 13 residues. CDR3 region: CASSVPGTSLVYF. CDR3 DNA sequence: TGTGCCAGCAGTGTACCCGGGACTAGCCTCGTCTACTTC.

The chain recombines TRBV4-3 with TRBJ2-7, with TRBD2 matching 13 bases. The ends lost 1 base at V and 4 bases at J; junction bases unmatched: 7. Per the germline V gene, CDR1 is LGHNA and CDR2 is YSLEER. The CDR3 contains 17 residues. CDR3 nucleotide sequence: TGCGCCAGCAGCCAAGGCTTCACGACTAGCGGGAGGTACGAGCAGTACTTC. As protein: CASSQGFTTSGRYEQYF.

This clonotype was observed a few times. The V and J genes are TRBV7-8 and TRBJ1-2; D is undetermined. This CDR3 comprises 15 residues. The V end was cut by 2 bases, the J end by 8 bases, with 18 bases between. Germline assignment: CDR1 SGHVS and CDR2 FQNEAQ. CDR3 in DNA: TGTGCCAGCAGCTTATCCGCGGTGGTAGGGCTCGGCTACACCTTC. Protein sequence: CASSLSAVVGLGYTF.